This T cell receptor beta chain was sequenced during a study of T cell responses to AZD1222 COVID-19 vaccine. V lost 5 bases and J lost 0; bases outside the gene matches: 4. The CDR3 loop spans 14 amino acids. Germline V gene data show CDR1 as SQVTM and CDR2 as ANQGSEA. In its sample, this clone was seen once. Its antigen is not known. Study-level results: Among spike-specific TCRs, nearly half reportedly target unmutated variant regions. At study baseline, merely six AZD1222 recipients were seropositive. The donor group comprised mostly white British people and more females; the analysis possibly underestimated clonal diversity. With two AZD1222 doses given, Spike-specific TCR breadth and depth both rose.

Clones were sequenced by immunoSEQ multiplex PCR, and TCRdb holds only the in-frame ones, with some missing. The sample holds 100,000 or so clones, 87% seen once. Sample: peripheral blood, taken 28 days after the second AZD1222 dose. J is TRBJ2-7 and V is TRBV29-1, with 10 bases lining up with TRBD2. The source of this sequence is an adult who received the AZD1222 COVID-19 vaccine. CDR3 sequence (DNA): TGCAGCGTTTTCGGACTAGCGGCCTCCTACGAGCAGTACTTC. Its translation is CSVFGLAASYEQYF.